Below are 2 T cell receptor beta chains sequenced from a single sample in a study of somatic mutations in cytotoxic T cells in rheumatoid arthritis. The assay was immunoSEQ multiplex PCR, and TCRdb's table has in-frame clones only and misses some. The repertoire includes roughly 30,000 clones, more than 75% of them detected once, and just under 8.5% sits in the top ten. Sequencing input: CD8+ T cells sorted from blood. The receptors stem from an adult with rheumatoid arthritis.

The chain recombines TRBV29-1 with TRBJ2-7; D perhaps matches TRBD1 (5 bases). V dropped 4 bases and J dropped 3 bases, with 13 bases sitting between them. The CDR3 is 13 amino acids. Germline assignment: CDR1 SQVTM and CDR2 ANQGSEA. Written as DNA, the CDR3 is TGCAGCGTTGTTGTCACAGGAAACTACGAGCAGTACTTC. Translated, it gives CSVVVTGNYEQYF.

The J gene is TRBJ1-2, the V gene TRBV7-8; no clear D. Germline V gene data show CDR1 as SGHVS and CDR2 as FQNEAQ. V lost 8 bases, J lost 4 bases, and 20 bases lay in between. This CDR3 is 15 amino acids long. CDR3 in amino acids: CASRAEQATSYGYTF. The CDR3, as DNA: TGTGCCAGCCGGGCCGAACAAGCCACTAGCTATGGCTACACCTTC.